This T cell receptor (beta chain) stems from a study of T cell responses to AZD1222 COVID-19 vaccine. Method: immunoSEQ multiplex PCR; TCRdb's copy keeps in-frame clones and lacks some. Seen here are roughly 100,000 clones, about 93% observed once, and the top ten hold approximately 4.7%. This clone was counted once. Its antigen is currently unknown. Regarding the study as a whole: Regions 160-218 and 743-854 held dominance among vaccine-associated CD4 TCRs, which spanned spike. Spike-specific TCR breadth and depth went up after people got two AZD1222 doses.

Germline V CDR1 and CDR2: SNHLY, FYNNEI. This CDR3 comprises 15 residues. V lost 0 bases and J lost 7, with 13 bases in between. The input for sequencing was peripheral blood, taken on day 0 of AZD1222 vaccination. The source of this sequence is an adult in good health. The chain recombines TRBV2 with TRBJ1-5; D unclear. The CDR3 is CASSEAPGSGQPQHF. DNA of the CDR3: TGTGCCAGCAGTGAAGCGCCGGGGTCCGGGCAGCCCCAGCATTTT.